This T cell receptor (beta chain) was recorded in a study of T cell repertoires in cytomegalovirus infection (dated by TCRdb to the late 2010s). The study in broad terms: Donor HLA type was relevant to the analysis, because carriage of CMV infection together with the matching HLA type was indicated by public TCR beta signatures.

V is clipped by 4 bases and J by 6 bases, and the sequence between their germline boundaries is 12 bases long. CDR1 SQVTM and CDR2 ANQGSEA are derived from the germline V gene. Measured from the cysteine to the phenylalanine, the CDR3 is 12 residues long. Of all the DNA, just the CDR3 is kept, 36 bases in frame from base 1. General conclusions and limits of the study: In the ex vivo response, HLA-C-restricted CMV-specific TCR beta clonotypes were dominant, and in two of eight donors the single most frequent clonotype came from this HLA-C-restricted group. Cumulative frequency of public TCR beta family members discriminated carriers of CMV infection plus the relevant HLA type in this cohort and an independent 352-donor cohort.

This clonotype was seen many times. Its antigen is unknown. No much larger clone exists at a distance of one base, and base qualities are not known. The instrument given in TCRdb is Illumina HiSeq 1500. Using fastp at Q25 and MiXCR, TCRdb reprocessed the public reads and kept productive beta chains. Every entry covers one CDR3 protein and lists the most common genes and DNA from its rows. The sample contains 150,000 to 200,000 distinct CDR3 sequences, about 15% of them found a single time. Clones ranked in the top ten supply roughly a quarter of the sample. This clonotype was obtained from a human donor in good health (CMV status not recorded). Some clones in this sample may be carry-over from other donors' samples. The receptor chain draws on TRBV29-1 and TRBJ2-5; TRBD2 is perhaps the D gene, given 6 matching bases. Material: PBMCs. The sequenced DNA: TGCAGCGTTGGGGGAGGCGGGAAGACCCAGTACTTC. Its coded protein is CSVGGGGKTQYF.